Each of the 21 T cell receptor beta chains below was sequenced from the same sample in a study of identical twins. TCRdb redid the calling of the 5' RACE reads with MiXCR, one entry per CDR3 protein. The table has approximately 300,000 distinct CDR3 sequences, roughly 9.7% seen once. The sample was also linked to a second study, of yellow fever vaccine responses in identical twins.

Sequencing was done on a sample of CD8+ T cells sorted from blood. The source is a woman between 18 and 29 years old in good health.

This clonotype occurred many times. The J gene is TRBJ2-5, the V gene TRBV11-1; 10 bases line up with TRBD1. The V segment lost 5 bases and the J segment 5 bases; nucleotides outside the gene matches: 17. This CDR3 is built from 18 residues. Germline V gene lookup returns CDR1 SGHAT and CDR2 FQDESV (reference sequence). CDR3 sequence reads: CASSPRDRGPPAEETQYF. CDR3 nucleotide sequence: TGTGCCAGCAGCCCCCGGGACAGGGGACCTCCGGCTGAGGAGACCCAGTACTTC.

The DNA for the CDR3 is TGTGCCAGCAGGTTTTCGGGCAGCTCTTATGGCTACACCTTC. The encoded protein is CASRFSGSSYGYTF. The chain combines TRBV28 with TRBJ1-2; D gene unclear. Trimming pared 6 bases from V and 5 bases from J, leaving 16 bases between. This CDR3 is built from 14 residues. Looked up from germline, CDR1 is MDHEN and CDR2 is SYDVKM.

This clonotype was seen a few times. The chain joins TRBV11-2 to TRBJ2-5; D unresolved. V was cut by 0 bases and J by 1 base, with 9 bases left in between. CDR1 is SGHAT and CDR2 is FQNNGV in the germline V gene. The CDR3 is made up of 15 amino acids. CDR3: CASSLESRIQETQYF. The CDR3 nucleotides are TGTGCCAGCAGCTTAGAGTCGAGGATCCAAGAGACCCAGTACTTC. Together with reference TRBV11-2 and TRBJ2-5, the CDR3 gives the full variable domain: EAGVAQSPRYKIIEKRQSVAFWCNPISGHATLYWYQQILGQGPKLLIQFQNNGVVDDSQLPKDRFSAERLKGVDSTLKIQPAKLEDSAVYLCASSLESRIQETQYFGPGTRLLVL.

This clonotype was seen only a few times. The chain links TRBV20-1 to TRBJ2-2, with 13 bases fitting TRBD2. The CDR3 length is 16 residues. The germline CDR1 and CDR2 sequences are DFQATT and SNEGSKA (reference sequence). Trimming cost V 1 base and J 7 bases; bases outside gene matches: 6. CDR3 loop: CSARVLAGGPVGELFF. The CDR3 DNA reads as TGCAGTGCTAGAGTACTAGCGGGAGGGCCGGTCGGGGAGCTGTTTTTT.

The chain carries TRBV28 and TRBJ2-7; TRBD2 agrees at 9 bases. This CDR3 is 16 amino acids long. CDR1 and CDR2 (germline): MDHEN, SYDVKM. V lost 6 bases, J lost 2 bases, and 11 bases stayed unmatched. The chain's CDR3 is CASRPVKREVPYEQYF. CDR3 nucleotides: TGTGCCAGCAGGCCTGTCAAGCGGGAGGTCCCCTACGAGCAGTACTTC.

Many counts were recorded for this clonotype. The CDR3 DNA reads as TGTGCCAGCAGGGAGGGGGCGGCTATCAGGAGCTCCTACGAGCAGTACTTC. It encodes CASREGAAIRSSYEQYF. The chain couples TRBV27 to TRBJ2-7; TRBD1 might be the D (7 bases). CDR1 is MNHEY and CDR2 is SMNVEV in the germline V gene (reference sequence). Trimming removed 6 bases at V and 0 bases at J, with 21 bases between. The length of the CDR3 is 17 residues.

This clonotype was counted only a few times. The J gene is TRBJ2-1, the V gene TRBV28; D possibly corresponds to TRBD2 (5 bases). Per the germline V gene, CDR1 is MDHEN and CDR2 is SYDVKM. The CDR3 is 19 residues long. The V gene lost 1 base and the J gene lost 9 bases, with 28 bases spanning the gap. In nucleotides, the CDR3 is TGTGCCAGCAGTTTATTACTAACAGAAGGGAGTGTCTTGGCCGGTGAGCAGTTCTTC. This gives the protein CASSLLLTEGSVLAGEQFF. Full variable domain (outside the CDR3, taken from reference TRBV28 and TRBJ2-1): DVKVTQSSRYLVKRTGEKVFLECVQDMDHENMFWYRQDPGLGLRLIYFSYDVKMKEKGDIPEGYSVSREKKERFSLILESASTNQTSMYLCASSLLLTEGSVLAGEQFFGPGTRLTVL.

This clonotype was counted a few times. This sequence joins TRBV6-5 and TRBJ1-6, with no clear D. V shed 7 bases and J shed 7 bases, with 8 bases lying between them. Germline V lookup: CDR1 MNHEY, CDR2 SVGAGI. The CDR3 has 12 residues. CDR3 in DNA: TGTGCCAGCAATGAAAGGAATTCACCCCTCCACTTT. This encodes CASNERNSPLHF.

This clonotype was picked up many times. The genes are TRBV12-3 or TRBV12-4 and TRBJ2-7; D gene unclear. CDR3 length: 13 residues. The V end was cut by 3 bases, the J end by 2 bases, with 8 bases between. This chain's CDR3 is CASSFFGAYEQYF. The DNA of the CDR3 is TGTGCCAGCAGTTTTTTTGGGGCCTACGAGCAGTACTTC.

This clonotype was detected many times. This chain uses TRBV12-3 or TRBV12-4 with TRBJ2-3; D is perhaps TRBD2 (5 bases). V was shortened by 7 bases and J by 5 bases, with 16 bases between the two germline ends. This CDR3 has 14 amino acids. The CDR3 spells CASNPAGTGDTQYF. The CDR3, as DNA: TGTGCCAGCAACCCTGCGGGCACCGGAGATACGCAGTATTTT.

CDR3 amino acids: CASSLGGTGYGYTF. Here the CDR3 DNA reads TGTGCCAGCAGCTTGGGGGGTACCGGCTATGGCTACACCTTC. This chain joins TRBV7-2 and TRBJ1-2, with a tentative D call TRBD1 (5 bases). Germline V gene sequence: CDR1 SGHTA, CDR2 FQGNSA. V lost 3 bases to trimming and J lost 4 bases, with 12 bases between them. The length of the CDR3 is 14 residues.

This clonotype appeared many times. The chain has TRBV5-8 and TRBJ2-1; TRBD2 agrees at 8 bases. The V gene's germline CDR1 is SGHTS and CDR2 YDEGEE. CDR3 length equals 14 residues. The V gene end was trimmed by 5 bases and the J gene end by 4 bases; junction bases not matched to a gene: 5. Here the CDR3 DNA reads TGTGCCAGCAGTTCGGGACTAGGGTACAATGAGCAGTTCTTC. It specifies CASSSGLGYNEQFF.

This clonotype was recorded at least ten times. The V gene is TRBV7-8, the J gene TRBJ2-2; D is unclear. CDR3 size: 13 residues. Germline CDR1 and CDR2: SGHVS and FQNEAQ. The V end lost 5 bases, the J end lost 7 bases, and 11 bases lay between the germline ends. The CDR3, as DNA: TGTGCCAGCAGCGGCCGGATTTTCGGGGAGCTGTTTTTT. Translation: CASSGRIFGELFF.

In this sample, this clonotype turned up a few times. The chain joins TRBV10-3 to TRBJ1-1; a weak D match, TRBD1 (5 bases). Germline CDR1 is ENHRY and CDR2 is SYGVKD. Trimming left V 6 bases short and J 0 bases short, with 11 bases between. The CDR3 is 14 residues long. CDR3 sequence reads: CAIRRGFVNTEAFF. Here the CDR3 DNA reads TGTGCCATCAGGCGGGGGTTCGTGAACACTGAAGCTTTCTTT.

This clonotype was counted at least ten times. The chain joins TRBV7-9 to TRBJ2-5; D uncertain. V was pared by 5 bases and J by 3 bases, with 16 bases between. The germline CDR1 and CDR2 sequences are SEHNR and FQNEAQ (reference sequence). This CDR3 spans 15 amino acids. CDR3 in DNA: TGTGCCAGCAGCCAACCCACCGCCCAGGAAGAGACCCAGTACTTC. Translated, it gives CASSQPTAQEETQYF.

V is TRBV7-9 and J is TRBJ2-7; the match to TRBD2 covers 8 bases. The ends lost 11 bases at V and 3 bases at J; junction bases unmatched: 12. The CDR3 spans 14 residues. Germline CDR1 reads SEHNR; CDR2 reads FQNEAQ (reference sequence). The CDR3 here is CAGGGAGDFYEQYF. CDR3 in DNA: TGTGCCGGGGGGGGAGCGGGAGATTTCTACGAGCAGTACTTC. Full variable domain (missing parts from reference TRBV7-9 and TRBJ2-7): DTGVSQNPRHKITKRGQNVTFRCDPISEHNRLYWYRQTLGQGPEFLTYFQNEAQLEKSRLLSDRFSAERPKGSFSTLEIQRTEQGDSAMYLCAGGGAGDFYEQYFGPGTRLTVT.

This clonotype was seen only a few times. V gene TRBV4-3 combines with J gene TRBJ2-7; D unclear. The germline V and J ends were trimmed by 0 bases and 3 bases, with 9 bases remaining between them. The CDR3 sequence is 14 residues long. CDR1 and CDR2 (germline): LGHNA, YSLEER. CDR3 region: CASSQDVGNYEQYF. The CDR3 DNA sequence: TGCGCCAGCAGCCAAGACGTGGGCAACTACGAGCAGTACTTC.

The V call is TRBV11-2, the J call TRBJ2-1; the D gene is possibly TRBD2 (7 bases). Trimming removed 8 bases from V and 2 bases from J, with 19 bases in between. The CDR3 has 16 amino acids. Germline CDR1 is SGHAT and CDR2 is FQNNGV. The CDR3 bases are TGTGCCAGCCGTCCTCCGGGGGGCGGCCCCTACAATGAGCAGTTCTTC. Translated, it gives CASRPPGGGPYNEQFF.

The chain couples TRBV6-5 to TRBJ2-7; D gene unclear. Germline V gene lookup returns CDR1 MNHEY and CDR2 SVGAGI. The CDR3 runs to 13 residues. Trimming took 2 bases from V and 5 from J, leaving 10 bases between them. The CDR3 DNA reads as TGTGCCAGCAGTTACAGGGTTTTGGACGAGCAGTACTTC. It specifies CASSYRVLDEQYF.

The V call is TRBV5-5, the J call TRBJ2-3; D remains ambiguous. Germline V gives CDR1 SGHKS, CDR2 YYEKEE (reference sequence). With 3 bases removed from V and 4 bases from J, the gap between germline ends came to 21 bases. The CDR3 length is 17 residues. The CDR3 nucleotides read TGTGCCAGCAGCTCATCGCCCTGGGAAGTTGGGGCAGATACGCAGTATTTT. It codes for CASSSSPWEVGADTQYF.

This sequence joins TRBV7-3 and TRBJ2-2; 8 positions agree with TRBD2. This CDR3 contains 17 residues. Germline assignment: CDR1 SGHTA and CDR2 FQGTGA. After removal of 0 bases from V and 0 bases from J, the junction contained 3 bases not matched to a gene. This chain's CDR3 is CASSLTHGGANTGELFF. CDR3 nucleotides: TGTGCCAGCAGCTTAACGCACGGGGGGGCGAACACCGGGGAGCTGTTTTTT.